This TCR beta chain was captured in a study of blood T cell repertoires in COVID-19. Study at large: Samples came from the United States, Italy and Spain, spanning acute and convalescent COVID-19. T cells, B-cell-depleted T cells, or PBMCs provided the cDNA or gDNA that served as material.

Assay used: immunoSEQ multiplex PCR; TCRdb lists only in-frame clones, some missing. This sample carries around 270,000 clones, more than 65% of them seen once, and the ten largest clones take about a sixth. The CDR3 has 12 amino acids. The V end was cut by 1 base, the J end by 7 bases, with 5 bases between. The receptor comes from a person aged 70 to 80 with COVID-19, enrolled during active disease. The sample consisted of peripheral blood. This sequence joins TRBV12-3 or TRBV12-4 and TRBJ1-5; D not certain. CDR3 loop: CASSLVSQPQHF. The DNA for the CDR3 is TGTGCCAGCAGTTTAGTAAGCCAGCCCCAGCATTTT.